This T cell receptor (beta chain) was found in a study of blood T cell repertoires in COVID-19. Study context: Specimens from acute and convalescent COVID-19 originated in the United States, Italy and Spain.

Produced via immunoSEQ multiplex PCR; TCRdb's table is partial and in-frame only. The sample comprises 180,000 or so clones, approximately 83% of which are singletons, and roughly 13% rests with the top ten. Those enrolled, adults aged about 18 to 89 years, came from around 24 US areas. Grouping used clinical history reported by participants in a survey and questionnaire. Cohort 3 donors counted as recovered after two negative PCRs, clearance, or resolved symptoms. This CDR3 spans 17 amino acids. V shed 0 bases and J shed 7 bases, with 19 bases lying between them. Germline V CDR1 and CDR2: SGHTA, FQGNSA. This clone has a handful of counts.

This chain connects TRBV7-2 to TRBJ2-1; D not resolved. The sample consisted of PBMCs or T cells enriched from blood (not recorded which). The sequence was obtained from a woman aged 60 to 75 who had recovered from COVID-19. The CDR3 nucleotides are TGTGCCAGCAGCTTAGCGATTTCGCGCCTAGGAAATAATGAGCAGTTCTTC. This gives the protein CASSLAISRLGNNEQFF.